This is a list of T cell receptor beta chains from one sample in a study of blood T cells in healthy people across ages. In TCRdb, the 5' RACE reads were re-called with MiXCR into one record per CDR3 protein. The sample comprises fewer than 1 million distinct CDR3 sequences, approximately 48% of which are singletons, and under 20% rests with the top ten. The sample was blood. These receptors were collected from a man aged 55 to 70 in good health. Each CDR3 is given with its conserved first and last residue. The order of the fields is J gene, D gene, clone size, V gene, CDR3 DNA, CDR3 protein. A D gene is named only where the DNA matches it firmly. Expanded clones are given a class, and other clones once, few, many or no size at all.

j_call: TRBJ2-7
d_call: -
clone_size: -
v_call: TRBV7-2
cdr3_nt: TGTGCCAGCACCCTCGAGGACGGGGTCTTGCACGAGCAGTACTTC
cdr3_aa: CASTLEDGVLHEQYF

j_call: TRBJ2-7
d_call: -
clone_size: -
v_call: TRBV12-3/TRBV12-4
cdr3_nt: TGTGCCAGCAGTTTTTCTCGGGGGGCAGACTACGAGCAGTACTTC
cdr3_aa: CASSFSRGADYEQYF

j_call: TRBJ2-7
d_call: TRBD1
clone_size: -
v_call: TRBV3-1
cdr3_nt: TGTGCCAGCAGCCATGGACAGGGCACGAGCGAGCAGTACTTC
cdr3_aa: CASSHGQGTSEQYF

j_call: TRBJ2-3
d_call: -
clone_size: -
v_call: TRBV18
cdr3_nt: TGTGCCAGCCCACCCGGCACAGATACGCAGTATTTT
cdr3_aa: CASPPGTDTQYF

j_call: TRBJ2-7
d_call: TRBD2
clone_size: few
v_call: TRBV9
cdr3_nt: TGTGCCAGCAGCCAAGGACTAGCGGGGGGGCAGTACGAGCAGTACTTC
cdr3_aa: CASSQGLAGGQYEQYF

j_call: TRBJ2-3
d_call: TRBD2
clone_size: few
v_call: TRBV4-3
cdr3_nt: TGCGCCAGCAGCCAAGACGCAATGGGCGGGGGATCCCAGGATACGCAGTATTTT
cdr3_aa: CASSQDAMGGGSQDTQYF

j_call: TRBJ2-7
d_call: TRBD2
clone_size: -
v_call: TRBV20-1
cdr3_nt: TGCAGTGCTAGTGGTAGCGGGGGGGAGACGTTCTACGAGCAGTACTTC
cdr3_aa: CSASGSGGETFYEQYF

j_call: TRBJ2-1
d_call: TRBD2
clone_size: -
v_call: TRBV5-1
cdr3_nt: TGCGCCAGCAGCTTGGCCGAGGCTAGCGGGGGCAGTGAGCAGTTCTTC
cdr3_aa: CASSLAEASGGSEQFF

j_call: TRBJ2-1
d_call: -
clone_size: few
v_call: TRBV4-3
cdr3_nt: TGCGCCAGCAGCCCCCGTTTTGGGCATGAACGGGATGAGCAGTTCTTC
cdr3_aa: CASSPRFGHERDEQFF

j_call: TRBJ1-2
d_call: -
clone_size: -
v_call: TRBV11-2
cdr3_nt: TGTGCCAGCAGCTTAGGGGGCGGCAGAAACTATGGCTACACCTTC
cdr3_aa: CASSLGGGRNYGYTF

j_call: TRBJ2-3
d_call: -
clone_size: -
v_call: TRBV27
cdr3_nt: TGTGCCAGCAGCCAAGACCCAGGGGGCACAGATACGCAGTATTTT
cdr3_aa: CASSQDPGGTDTQYF

j_call: TRBJ2-5
d_call: -
clone_size: -
v_call: TRBV11-3
cdr3_nt: TGTGCCAGTAGCAAGACGGTCCAAGAGACCCAGTACTTC
cdr3_aa: CASSKTVQETQYF

j_call: TRBJ2-4
d_call: -
clone_size: -
v_call: TRBV6-5
cdr3_nt: TGTGCCTGCAGTCCACATCCCCGGGACGGCAAAAACATTCAGTACTTC
cdr3_aa: CACSPHPRDGKNIQYF

j_call: TRBJ2-3
d_call: -
clone_size: -
v_call: TRBV5-1
cdr3_nt: TGCGCCAGCAGCTCCCCACCCAGGGGGGTGATTCCAGATACGCAGTATTTT
cdr3_aa: CASSSPPRGVIPDTQYF

j_call: TRBJ2-5
d_call: -
clone_size: few
v_call: TRBV28
cdr3_nt: TGTGCCAGCAGTTTATTGGGACCAGGTCCGGCGACCCAGTACTTC
cdr3_aa: CASSLLGPGPATQYF

j_call: TRBJ1-6
d_call: -
clone_size: -
v_call: TRBV7-2
cdr3_nt: TGTGCCAGCAGCTTAGTAGGAAGCTCCTATAATTCACCCCTCCACTTT
cdr3_aa: CASSLVGSSYNSPLHF

j_call: TRBJ1-2
d_call: -
clone_size: few
v_call: TRBV27
cdr3_nt: TGTGCCAGCACCCCGTCGGGCGCGGGTGGCTACACCTTC
cdr3_aa: CASTPSGAGGYTF